This T cell receptor beta chain was sequenced during a study of T-cell reconstitution after alpha-beta-depleted transplantation in children. Study-level findings and limits: Reportedly, roughly two months post-transplant, alpha-beta T cells arose from several hundred expanded graft clones. At one year after transplant, newly produced T cells mostly accounted for T-cell counts and diversity. At day 60, the high TCRbeta diversity found in some patients originated from recipient T cells and thymic progenitors that had survived.

TCRbeta library preparation incorporated unique molecular identifiers. MiXCR, applied by TCRdb to the PCR reads, yields one record per CDR3 protein. The sample contains 500,000 or so distinct CDR3 sequences, 11% of which appear only once. In this sample, this clonotype turned up a few times. Its antigen is still unknown. The germline gives CDR1 SGHRS, CDR2 YFSETQ. This CDR3 contains 17 residues. The ends were cut back, 1 base at V and 2 bases at J, with 19 bases in the middle. The material sequenced was PBMCs, mostly from graft donor cells, taken 180 days after TCRalphabeta/CD19-depleted stem cell transplant. This clonotype was sampled from a female patient aged 2-15 years who had a stem cell transplant for aplastic anemia, so the T cells may come from the graft donor. The chain has TRBV5-1 and TRBJ2-7, with D possibly matching TRBD1 (6 bases). CDR3: CASSLRTAQIYTYEQYF. CDR3 bases: TGCGCCAGCAGCTTGCGGACAGCTCAAATCTACACCTACGAGCAGTACTTC.